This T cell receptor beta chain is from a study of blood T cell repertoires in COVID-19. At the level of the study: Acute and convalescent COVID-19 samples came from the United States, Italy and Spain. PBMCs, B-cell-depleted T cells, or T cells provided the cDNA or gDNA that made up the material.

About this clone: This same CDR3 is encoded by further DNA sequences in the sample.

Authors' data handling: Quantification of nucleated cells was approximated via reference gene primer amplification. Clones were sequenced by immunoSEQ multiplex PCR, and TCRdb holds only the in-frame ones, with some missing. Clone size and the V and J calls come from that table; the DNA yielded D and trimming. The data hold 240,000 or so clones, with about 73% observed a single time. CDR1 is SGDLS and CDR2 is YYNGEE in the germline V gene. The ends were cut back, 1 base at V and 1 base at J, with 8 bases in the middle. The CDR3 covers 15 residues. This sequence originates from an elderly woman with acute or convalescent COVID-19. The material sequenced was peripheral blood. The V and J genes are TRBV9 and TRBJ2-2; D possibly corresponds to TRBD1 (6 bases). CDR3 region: CASSVLGQNTGELFF. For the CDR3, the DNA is TGTGCCAGCAGCGTATTGGGACAGAACACCGGGGAGCTGTTTTTT. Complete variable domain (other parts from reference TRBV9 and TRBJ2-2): DSGVTQTPKHLITATGQRVTLRCSPRSGDLSVYWYQQSLDQGLQFLIQYYNGEERAKGNILERFSAQQFPDLHSELNLSSLELGDSALYFCASSVLGQNTGELFFGEGSRLTVL.